This entry features one TCR beta chain sequence. Its antigen remains unknown. The sample comes from a study of CD8 T cells in ankylosing spondylitis. Overall study findings and caveats: Blood from ankylosing spondylitis patients appeared to carry a characteristic roughly eight-variant TCR beta motif.

Each CDR3 protein gets one entry after TCRdb re-called the 5' RACE reads with MiXCR. The data show around 490,000 distinct CDR3 sequences, about 5.4% seen once. Sequencing used blood, either unsorted or a sorted T cell fraction (not recorded which). This receptor was identified in a male donor with ankylosing spondylitis.

CDR3 sequence: CASSQTAGLGQFF. The CDR3 region has the DNA TGTGCCAGCAGCCAAACCGCGGGGTTAGGGCAGTTCTTC. The chain employs TRBV11-3 and TRBJ2-1, with a possible D match to TRBD2 (6 bases). CDR1 is SGHNT and CDR2 is YENEEA in the germline V gene. Trimming took off 5 bases at V and 12 bases at J, with 17 bases between the two ends. The CDR3 is 13 residues long.